This TCR beta chain was profiled in a study of shared clonotypes between healthy human individuals. Study-level background: Ranging from 18 to 49 in age, donors were a couple of women and a few men.

The CDR3 totals 18 residues. V was trimmed by 3 bases and J by 0 bases, leaving 17 bases between them. Per germline, CDR1 KGHSH and CDR2 LQKENI. Several immunoSEQ plates received, in even portions, the genomic DNA of each subset. Original handling: Filtering of immunoSEQ junctional sequences could not match full-length read filtering. Here immunoSEQ multiplex PCR was the method, and the copy in TCRdb shows in-frame clones only, minus some. V and J calls and clone size come straight from that table; D and trimming were deduced from the DNA. The sample has 640,000 or so clones, less than 80% seen once; the top ten hold approximately 1.8%.

This clonotype was obtained from a woman in her thirties in good health. The chain joins TRBV18 to TRBJ2-2; possible D gene TRBD2, 5 bases. The sequenced material came from memory CD4+ T cells sorted from blood. Stated subset: CD45RA-negative fraction. The CDR3 DNA sequence: TGTGCCAGCTCACCGGAAATAGCGCGAGTTACGAACACCGGGGAGCTGTTTTTT. This codes for CASSPEIARVTNTGELFF.